This paragraph covers one T cell receptor (beta chain) sequence. Its specificity is not known. Germline CDR1 and CDR2: KGHSH and LQKENI. The CDR3 contains 14 residues. V gave up 2 bases and J gave up 5 bases, with 9 bases separating them. The entry originates in a study of CD8+CD57+ T cells in acquired aplastic anemia. Study information: The sorted CD4+ and CD8+ cells yielded an average around 3.4 ug of DNA. Mean read depth for CD4+ cells from healthy donors was 10 million to 14 million.

Whole-study findings and limits: Between the patient and control groups, CD8+ Simpson's diversity did not differ significantly. It was found that about 31 CD8+ CDR3 sequences were shared between patients and controls.

Genomic DNA was employed as the template in profiling TCR beta VDJ and CDR3. TCRdb ran MiXCR on the reads and lists one entry per CDR3 protein. The sample has 150,000 to 200,000 distinct CDR3 sequences; roughly 45% are singletons. The chain combines TRBV18 with TRBJ1-4; D gene uncertain. The clonotype comes from a human donor in good health. The sequencing input was sorted CD4+, CD8+, or CD8+CD57+ T cells (not recorded which) from PBMCs. In DNA form, the CDR3 reads TGTGCCAGCTCACCAGACGGCTTCAATGAAAAACTGTTTTTT. Its translation: CASSPDGFNEKLFF.